One T cell receptor (beta chain) is described in this entry. Between the trimmed V and J ends, which lost 3 bases and 1 base, there was a span of 7 bases. CDR1 is MNHEY, CDR2 SVGAGI, per germline. The CDR3 sequence is 14 residues long. Original analysis: Reference gene primer amplification gave nucleated cell count estimates. The data were produced by immunoSEQ multiplex PCR, yet TCRdb's version contains in-frame clones alone and is incomplete. V and J calls and clone size are as listed in that table; D and trimming were resolved from the DNA. The table shows 95,000 or so clones, with about four fifths occurring only once. The data belong to a study of blood T cell repertoires in COVID-19.

Sequences were obtained from peripheral blood. This TCR was recovered from an elderly man with COVID-19, enrolled during active disease. V is TRBV6-5 and J is TRBJ2-1; D may be TRBD2 (6 bases). CDR3 region: CASSYRGSYNEQFF. DNA of the CDR3: TGTGCCAGCAGTTATCGGGGGTCCTACAATGAGCAGTTCTTC.